This T cell receptor beta chain was obtained from a study of shared clonotypes between healthy human individuals. CDR1 is LNHDA, CDR2 SQIVND, per germline (reference sequence). Trimming left V 3 bases short and J 1 base short, with 6 bases between. CDR3 size: 13 residues. Using immunoSEQ multiplex PCR, the repertoire was profiled, and TCRdb retains in-frame clones only, with some absent. The table lists roughly 500,000 clones, roughly four fifths of them singletons. This clone was recorded once. The TCR was taken from a woman aged 40-49 years in good health. Some clones in this sample may be carry-over from other donors' samples. The sequenced material came from PBMCs. The V gene is TRBV19, the J gene TRBJ1-1; D unresolved. CDR3 in DNA: TGTGCCAGTAGTATTACAAGGAACACTGAAGCTTTCTTT. This sequence encodes CASSITRNTEAFF.